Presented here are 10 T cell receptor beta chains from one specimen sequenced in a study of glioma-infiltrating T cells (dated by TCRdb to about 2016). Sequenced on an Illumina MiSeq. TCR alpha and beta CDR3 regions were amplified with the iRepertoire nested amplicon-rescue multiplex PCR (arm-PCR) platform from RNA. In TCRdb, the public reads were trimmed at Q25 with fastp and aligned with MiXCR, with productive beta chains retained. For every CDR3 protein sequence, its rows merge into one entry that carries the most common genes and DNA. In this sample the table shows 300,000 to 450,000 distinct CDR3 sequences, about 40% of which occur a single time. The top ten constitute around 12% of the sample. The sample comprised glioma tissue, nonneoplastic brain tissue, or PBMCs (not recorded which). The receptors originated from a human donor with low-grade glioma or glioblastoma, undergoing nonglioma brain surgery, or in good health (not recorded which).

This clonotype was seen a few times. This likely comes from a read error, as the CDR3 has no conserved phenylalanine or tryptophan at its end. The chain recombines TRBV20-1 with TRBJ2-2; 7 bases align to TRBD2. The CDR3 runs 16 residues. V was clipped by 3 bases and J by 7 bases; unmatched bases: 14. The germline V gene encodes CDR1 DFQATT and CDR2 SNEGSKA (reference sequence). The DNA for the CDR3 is TGCAGTGCTAGCGCTATTGGCGGGAGTCGGATCGGGGAGCTGTTTTCT. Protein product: CSASAIGGSRIGELFS.

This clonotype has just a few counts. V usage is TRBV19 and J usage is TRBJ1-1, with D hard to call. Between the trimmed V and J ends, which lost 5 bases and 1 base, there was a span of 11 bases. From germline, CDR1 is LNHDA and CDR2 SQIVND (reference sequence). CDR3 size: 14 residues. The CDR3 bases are TGTGCCAGTAGTCCACTGACACCGAACACTGAAGCTTTCTTT. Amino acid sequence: CASSPLTPNTEAFF. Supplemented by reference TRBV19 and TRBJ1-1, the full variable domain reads DGGITQSPKYLFRKEGQNVTLSCEQNLNHDAMYWYRQDPGQGLRLIYYSQIVNDFQKGDIAEGYSVSREKKESFPLTVTSAQKNPTAFYLCASSPLTPNTEAFFGQGTRLTVV.

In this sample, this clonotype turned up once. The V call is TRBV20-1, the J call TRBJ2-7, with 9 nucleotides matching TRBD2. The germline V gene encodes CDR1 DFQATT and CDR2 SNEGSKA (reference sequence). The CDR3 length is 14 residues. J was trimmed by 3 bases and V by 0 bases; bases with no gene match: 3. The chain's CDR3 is CSARELAGRYEQYF. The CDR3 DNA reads TGCAGTGCTAGAGAGCTAGCGGGGCGCTACGAGCAGTACTTC.

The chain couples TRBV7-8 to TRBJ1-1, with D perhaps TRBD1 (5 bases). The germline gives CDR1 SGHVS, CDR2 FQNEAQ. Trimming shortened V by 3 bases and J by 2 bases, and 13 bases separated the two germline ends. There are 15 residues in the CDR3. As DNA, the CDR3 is TGTGCCAGCAGCTTGCAGGCGAGGGGAAACACTGAAGCTTTCTTT. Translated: CASSLQARGNTEAFF. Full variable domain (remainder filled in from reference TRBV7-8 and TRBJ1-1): GAGVSQSPRYKVAKRGQDVALRCDPISGHVSLFWYQQALGQGPEFLTYFQNEAQLDKSGLPSDRFFAERPEGSVSTLKIQRTQQEDSAVYLCASSLQARGNTEAFFGQGTRLTVV.

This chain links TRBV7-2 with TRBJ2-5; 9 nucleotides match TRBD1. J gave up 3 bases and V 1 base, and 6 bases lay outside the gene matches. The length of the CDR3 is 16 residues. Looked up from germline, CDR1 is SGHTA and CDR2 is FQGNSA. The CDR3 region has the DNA TGTGCCAGCAGCTTAGGATTTAGGACAGGGGAAGAGACCCAGTACTTC. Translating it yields CASSLGFRTGEETQYF.

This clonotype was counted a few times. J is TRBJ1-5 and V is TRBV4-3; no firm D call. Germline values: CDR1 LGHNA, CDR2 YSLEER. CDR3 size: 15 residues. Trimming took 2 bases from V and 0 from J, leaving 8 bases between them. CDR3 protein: CASSQLINSNQPQHF. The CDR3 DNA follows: TGCGCCAGCAGCCAACTGATAAATAGCAATCAGCCCCAGCATTTT.

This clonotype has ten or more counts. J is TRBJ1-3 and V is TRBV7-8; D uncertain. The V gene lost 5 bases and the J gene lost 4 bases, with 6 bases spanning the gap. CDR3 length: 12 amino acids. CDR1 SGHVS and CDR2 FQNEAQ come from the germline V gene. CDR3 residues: CASSGSGNTIYF. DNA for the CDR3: TGTGCCAGCAGCGGCAGCGGAAACACCATATATTTT. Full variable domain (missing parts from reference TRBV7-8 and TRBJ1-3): GAGVSQSPRYKVAKRGQDVALRCDPISGHVSLFWYQQALGQGPEFLTYFQNEAQLDKSGLPSDRFFAERPEGSVSTLKIQRTQQEDSAVYLCASSGSGNTIYFGEGSWLTVV.

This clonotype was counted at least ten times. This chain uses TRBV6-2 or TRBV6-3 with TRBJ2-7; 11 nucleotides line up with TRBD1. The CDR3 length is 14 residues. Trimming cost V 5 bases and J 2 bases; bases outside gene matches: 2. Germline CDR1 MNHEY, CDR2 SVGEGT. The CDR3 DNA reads TGTGCCAGCAGTAAGGGACAGGGGGCCTACGAGCAGTACTTC. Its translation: CASSKGQGAYEQYF.

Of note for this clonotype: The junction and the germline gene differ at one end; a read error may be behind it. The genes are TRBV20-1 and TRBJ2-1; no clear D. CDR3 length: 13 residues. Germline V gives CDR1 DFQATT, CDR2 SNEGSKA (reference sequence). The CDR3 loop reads CSARDGSYNKQFF. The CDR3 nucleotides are TGCAGTGCTAGAGACGGCTCCTACAATAAGCAGTTCTTC.

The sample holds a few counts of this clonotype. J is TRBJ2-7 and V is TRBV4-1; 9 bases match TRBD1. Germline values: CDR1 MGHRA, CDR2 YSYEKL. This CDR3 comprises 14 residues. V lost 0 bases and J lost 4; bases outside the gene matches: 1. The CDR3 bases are TGCGCCAGCAGCCAAGAGGGGACAGGGTACGAGCAGTACTTC. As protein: CASSQEGTGYEQYF.